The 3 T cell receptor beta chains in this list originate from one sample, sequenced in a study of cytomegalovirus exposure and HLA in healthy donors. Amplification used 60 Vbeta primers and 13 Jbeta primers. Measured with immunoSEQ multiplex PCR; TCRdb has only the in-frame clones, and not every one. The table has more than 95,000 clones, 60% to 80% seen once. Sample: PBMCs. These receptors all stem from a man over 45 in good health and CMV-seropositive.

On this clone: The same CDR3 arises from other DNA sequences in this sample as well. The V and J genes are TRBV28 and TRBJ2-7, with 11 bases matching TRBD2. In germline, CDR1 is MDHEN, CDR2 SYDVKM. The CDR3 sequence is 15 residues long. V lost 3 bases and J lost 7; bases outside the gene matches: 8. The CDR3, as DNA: TGTGCCAGCAGTTTTGGAGGGACTAGCGGCTCTGAGCAGTACTTC. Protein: CASSFGGTSGSEQYF.

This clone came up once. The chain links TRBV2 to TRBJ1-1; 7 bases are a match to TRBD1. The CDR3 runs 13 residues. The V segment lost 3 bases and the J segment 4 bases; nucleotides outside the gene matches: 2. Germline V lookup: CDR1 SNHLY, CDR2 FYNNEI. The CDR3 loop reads CASSDYRGTEAFF. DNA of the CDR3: TGTGCCAGCAGTGATTACAGGGGCACTGAAGCTTTCTTT.

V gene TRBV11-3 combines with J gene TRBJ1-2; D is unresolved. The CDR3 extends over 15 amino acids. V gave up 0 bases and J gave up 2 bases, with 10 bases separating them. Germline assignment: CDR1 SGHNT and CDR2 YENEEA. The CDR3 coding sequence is TGTGCCAGCAGCTTAGATCAGAGAGGGAACTATGGCTACACCTTC. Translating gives CASSLDQRGNYGYTF.